The entry below describes one T cell receptor (beta chain). The same CDR3 can be traced to other DNA sequences in this sample. The data were obtained in a study of Tregs in tolerant kidney transplant recipients. Germline V gene sequence: CDR1 SGHRS, CDR2 YFSETQ. Trimming shortened V by 0 bases and J by 1 base, and 13 bases separated the two germline ends. The CDR3 loop spans 16 amino acids. Using immunoSEQ multiplex PCR, the repertoire was profiled, and TCRdb retains in-frame clones only, with some absent. The sample shows 200,000 to 300,000 clones, roughly 80% of them seen only once. The specimen sequenced was CD4+ T cells from blood. This receptor was taken from a human donor in good health. The V and J genes are TRBV5-1 and TRBJ2-5, with a tentative D call TRBD1 (6 bases). CDR3 coding DNA: TGCGCCAGCAGCTTGGGGATGGGGGCAGGCCAAGAGACCCAGTACTTC. Translating it yields CASSLGMGAGQETQYF.